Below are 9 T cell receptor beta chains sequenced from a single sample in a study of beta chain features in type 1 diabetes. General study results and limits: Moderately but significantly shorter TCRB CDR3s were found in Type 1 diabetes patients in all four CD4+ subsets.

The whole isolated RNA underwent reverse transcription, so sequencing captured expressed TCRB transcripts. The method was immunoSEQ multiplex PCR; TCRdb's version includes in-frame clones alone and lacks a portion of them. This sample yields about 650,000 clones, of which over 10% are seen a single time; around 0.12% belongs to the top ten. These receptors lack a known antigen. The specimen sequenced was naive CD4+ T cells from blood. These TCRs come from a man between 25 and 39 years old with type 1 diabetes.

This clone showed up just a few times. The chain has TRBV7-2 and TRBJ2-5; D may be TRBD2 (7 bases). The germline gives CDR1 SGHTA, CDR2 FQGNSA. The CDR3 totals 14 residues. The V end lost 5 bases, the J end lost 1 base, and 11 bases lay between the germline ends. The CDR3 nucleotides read TGTGCCAGCAGCCCCCGGGGGGCCCAAGAGACCCAGTACTTC. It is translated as CASSPRGAQETQYF.

The CDR3 sequence: CASSTYRVSSYNEQFF. The CDR3 DNA is TGTGCCAGCAGCACCTACAGGGTCAGCTCCTACAATGAGCAGTTCTTC. The V gene is TRBV5-4, the J gene TRBJ2-1, with a weak D call TRBD1 (6 bases). Trimming took off 4 bases at V and 0 bases at J, with 14 bases between the two ends. The length of the CDR3 is 16 residues. Germline CDR1 SGHNT, CDR2 YYREEE (reference sequence).

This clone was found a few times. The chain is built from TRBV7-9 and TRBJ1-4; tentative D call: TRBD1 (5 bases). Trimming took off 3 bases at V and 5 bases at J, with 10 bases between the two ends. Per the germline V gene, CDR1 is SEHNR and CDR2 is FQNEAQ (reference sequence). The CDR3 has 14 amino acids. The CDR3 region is CASSLGRNNEKLFF. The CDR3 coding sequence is TGTGCCAGCAGCTTGGGACGGAACAATGAAAAACTGTTTTTT.

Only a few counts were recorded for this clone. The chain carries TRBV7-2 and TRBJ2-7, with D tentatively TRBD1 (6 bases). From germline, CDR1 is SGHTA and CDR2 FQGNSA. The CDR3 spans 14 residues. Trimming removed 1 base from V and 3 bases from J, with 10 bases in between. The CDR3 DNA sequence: TGTGCCAGCAGCTTAGAACAGGGCAGCTACGAGCAGTACTTC. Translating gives CASSLEQGSYEQYF.

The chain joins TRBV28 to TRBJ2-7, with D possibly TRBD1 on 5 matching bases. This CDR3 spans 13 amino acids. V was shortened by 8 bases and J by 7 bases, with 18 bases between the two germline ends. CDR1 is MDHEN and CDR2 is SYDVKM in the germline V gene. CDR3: CASSPTGRGEQYF. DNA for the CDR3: TGTGCCAGCTCCCCCACAGGTCGTGGTGAGCAGTACTTC.

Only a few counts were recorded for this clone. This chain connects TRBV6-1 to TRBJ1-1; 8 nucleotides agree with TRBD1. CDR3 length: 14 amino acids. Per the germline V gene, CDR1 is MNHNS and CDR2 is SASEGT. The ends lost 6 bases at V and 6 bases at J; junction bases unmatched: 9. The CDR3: CASRGQGSVAEAFF. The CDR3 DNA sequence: TGTGCCAGCAGAGGACAGGGATCAGTAGCTGAAGCTTTCTTT.

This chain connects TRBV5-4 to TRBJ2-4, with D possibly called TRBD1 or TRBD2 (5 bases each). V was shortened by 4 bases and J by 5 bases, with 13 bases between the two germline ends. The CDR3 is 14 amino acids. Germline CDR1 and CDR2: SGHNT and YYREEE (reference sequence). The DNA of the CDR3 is TGTGCCAGCAGCCTCCAGAAGGGACAAAACATTCAGTACTTC. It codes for CASSLQKGQNIQYF. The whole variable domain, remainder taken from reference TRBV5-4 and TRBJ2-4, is ETGVTQSPTHLIKTRGQQVTLRCSSQSGHNTVSWYQQALGQGPQFIFQYYREEENGRGNFPPRFSGLQFPNYSSELNVNALELDDSALYLCASSLQKGQNIQYFGAGTRLSVL.

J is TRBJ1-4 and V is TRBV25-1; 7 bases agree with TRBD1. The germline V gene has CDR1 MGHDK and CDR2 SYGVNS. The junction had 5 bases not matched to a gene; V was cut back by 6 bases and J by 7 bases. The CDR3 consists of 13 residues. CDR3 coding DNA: TGTGCCAGCAGCATGACAGGGAGTGAAAAACTGTTTTTT. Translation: CASSMTGSEKLFF.

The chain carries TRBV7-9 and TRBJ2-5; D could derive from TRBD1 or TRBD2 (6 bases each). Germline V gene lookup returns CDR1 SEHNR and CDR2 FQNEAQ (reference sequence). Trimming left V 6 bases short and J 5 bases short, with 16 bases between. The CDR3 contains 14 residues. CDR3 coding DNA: TGTGCCAGCAGTCCTGGTGGGGGGCTTGAGACCCAGTACTTC. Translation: CASSPGGGLETQYF.